The clone carrying this T cell receptor beta chain was seen more than once but under ten times. Its matching antigen is unknown. This specimen belongs to a study of chemoradiotherapy in HPV16-positive cancers. Study observations and caveats: Candidate HPV-specific clones and E7-related TCR motifs grew in tumor during treatment.

Data came from immunoSEQ multiplex PCR; TCRdb stores just in-frame clones and leaves some out. There are 10,000 to 15,000 clones in the sample; 60% to 75% occur only once, and under 9.5% lies in the top ten. The receptor comes from a human donor with HPV-associated anogenital cancer. Sample collection was performed from a patient who underwent chemoradiotherapy.

The CDR3 DNA is TGTGCCAGCAGTGCGCCGGGCGCCTACGAGCAGTACTTC. Translation: CASSAPGAYEQYF. The chain carries TRBV2 and TRBJ2-7; the D is unclear. Germline V gene data show CDR1 as SNHLY and CDR2 as FYNNEI. Trimming removed 4 bases at V and 2 bases at J, with 9 bases between. This CDR3 spans 13 amino acids.